This TCR beta chain was documented in a study of cytomegalovirus exposure and HLA in healthy donors. General study points: Rarity characterized most TCR sequences, yet some public TCRs appeared in many donors. Researchers counted approximately 160 TCR beta chains as cytomegalovirus-associated. It was shown in a later analysis that HLA-associated TCR beta chains were more clonally expanded than other, equally common chains.

The CDR3 sequence is 14 residues long. V lost 3 bases and J lost 3, with 11 bases in between. Per germline, CDR1 MNHNS and CDR2 SASEGT. In this sample, this clone turned up a few times. Its antigen is undetermined. Amplification used 60 Vbeta primers and 13 Jbeta primers. Assay: immunoSEQ multiplex PCR; the TCRdb copy retains only in-frame clones and omits some. The data contain around 140,000 clones, about 80% of them singletons. The V and J genes are TRBV6-1 and TRBJ1-2; D perhaps matches TRBD1 (6 bases). The receptor was derived from a man in his forties or fifties in good health and CMV-seronegative. Sequenced sample: PBMCs. The CDR3 loop is CASSDWGLHYGYTF. The CDR3 coding sequence is TGTGCCAGCAGTGATTGGGGGCTACACTATGGCTACACCTTC.